Shown below are 4 T cell receptor beta chains from a single sample sequenced in a study of vaccination and CD4 T cells after COVID-19. The Oncomine TCR Beta short-read assay sequenced DNA from cultured CD4+ T cells. One entry per CDR3 protein, called by TCRdb with MiXCR from the PCR reads. The sample contains under 7,000 distinct CDR3 sequences, less than 20% of which appear only once. Treatment here: roughly 11-day PBMC culture with coronavirus spike peptide pools or control peptides (ViraFEST assay). Which antigens these TCRs recognize remains unknown. Sequences were obtained from CD4+ T cells from blood, cultured in vitro. The origin of the receptors is a human donor who had recovered from COVID-19.

The gene calls are TRBV6-2 or TRBV6-3 and TRBJ1-1, with a tentative D call TRBD1 (5 bases). Germline lookup yields CDR1 MNHEY and CDR2 SVGEGT. The CDR3 covers 14 residues. Trimming shortened V by 0 bases and J by 3 bases, and 8 bases separated the two germline ends. The CDR3 is CASSYSTGHTEAFF. CDR3 DNA sequence: TGTGCCAGCAGTTACTCAACGGGGCACACTGAAGCTTTCTTT.

V is TRBV6-1 and J is TRBJ2-5; unclear D gene. This CDR3 region has 20 residues. Germline V lookup: CDR1 MNHNS, CDR2 SASEGT. Trimming shortened V by 2 bases and J by 0 bases, and 25 bases separated the two germline ends. Here the CDR3 reads CASSEYRQIRFTIYQETQYF. DNA for the CDR3: TGTGCCAGCAGTGAATATAGGCAGATTAGATTCACAATTTACCAAGAGACCCAGTACTTC.

This clonotype is deemed medium-sized. V and J are TRBV7-8 and TRBJ2-2; D may match TRBD1 or TRBD2 (6 bases each). Germline CDR1 is SGHVS and CDR2 is FQNEAQ. This CDR3 spans 15 amino acids. V was shortened by 5 bases and J by 6 bases, with 16 bases between the two germline ends. CDR3 DNA sequence: TGTGCCAGCAGCGGGGGGCAGGGGTCCCCCGGGGAGCTGTTTTTT. Its protein product is CASSGGQGSPGELFF.

The chain links TRBV15 to TRBJ2-1; 10 bases fit TRBD2. V shed 0 bases, J shed 6 bases, and the junction held 8 bases outside the gene matches. The CDR3 covers 17 residues. Germline V gene sequence: CDR1 LNHNV, CDR2 YYDKDF (reference sequence). This chain's CDR3 is CATSRDPDLAGVNEQFF. The DNA of the CDR3 is TGTGCCACCAGCAGAGATCCGGATCTAGCGGGAGTCAATGAGCAGTTCTTC.